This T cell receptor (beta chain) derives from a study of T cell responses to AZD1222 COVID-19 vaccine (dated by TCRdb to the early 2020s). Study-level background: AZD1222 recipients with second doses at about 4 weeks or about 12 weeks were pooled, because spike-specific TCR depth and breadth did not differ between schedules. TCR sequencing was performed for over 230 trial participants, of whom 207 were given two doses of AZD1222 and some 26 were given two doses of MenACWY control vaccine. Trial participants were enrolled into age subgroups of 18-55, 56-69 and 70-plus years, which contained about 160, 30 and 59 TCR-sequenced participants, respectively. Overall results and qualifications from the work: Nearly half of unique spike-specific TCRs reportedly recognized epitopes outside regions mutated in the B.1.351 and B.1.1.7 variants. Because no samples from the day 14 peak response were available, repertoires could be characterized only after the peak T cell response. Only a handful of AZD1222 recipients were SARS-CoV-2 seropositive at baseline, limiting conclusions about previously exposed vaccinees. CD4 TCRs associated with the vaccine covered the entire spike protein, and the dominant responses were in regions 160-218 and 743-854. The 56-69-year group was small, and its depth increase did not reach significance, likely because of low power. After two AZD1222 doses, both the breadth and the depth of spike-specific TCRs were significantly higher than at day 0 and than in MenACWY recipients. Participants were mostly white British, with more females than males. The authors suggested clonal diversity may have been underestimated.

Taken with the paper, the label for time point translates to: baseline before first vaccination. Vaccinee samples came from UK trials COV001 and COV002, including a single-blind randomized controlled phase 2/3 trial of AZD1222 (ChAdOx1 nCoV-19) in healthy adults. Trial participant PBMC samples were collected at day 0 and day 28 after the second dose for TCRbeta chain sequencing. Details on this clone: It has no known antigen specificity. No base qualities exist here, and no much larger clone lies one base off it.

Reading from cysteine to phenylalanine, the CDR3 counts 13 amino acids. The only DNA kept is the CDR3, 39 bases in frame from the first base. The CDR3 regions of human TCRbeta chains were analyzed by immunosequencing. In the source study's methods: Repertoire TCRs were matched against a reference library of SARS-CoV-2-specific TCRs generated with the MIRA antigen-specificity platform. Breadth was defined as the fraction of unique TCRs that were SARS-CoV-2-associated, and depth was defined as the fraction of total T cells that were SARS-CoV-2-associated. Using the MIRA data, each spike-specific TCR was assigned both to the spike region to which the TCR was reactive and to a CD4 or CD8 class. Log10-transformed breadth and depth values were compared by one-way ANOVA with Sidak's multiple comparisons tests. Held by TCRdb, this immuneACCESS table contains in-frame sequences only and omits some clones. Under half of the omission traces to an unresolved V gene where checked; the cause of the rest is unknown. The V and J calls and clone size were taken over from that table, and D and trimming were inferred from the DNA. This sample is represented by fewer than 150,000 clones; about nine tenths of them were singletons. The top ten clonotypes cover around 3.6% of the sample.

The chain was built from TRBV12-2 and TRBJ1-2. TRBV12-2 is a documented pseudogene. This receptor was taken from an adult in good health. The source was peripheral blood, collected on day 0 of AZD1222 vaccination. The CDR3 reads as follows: CASRLAGATGYTF. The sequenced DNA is TGTGCAAGTCGCTTAGCAGGAGCTACGGGCTACACCTTC.